These 16 T cell receptor beta chains came from one sample sequenced in a study of blood T cell repertoires in COVID-19. Some clones are missing from TCRdb's copy, which holds only in-frame ones; the method was immunoSEQ multiplex PCR. The sample has a few hundred thousand clones, around 88% seen once; the top ten hold roughly 15%. Material for sequencing was PBMCs or T cells enriched from blood (not recorded which). The receptors here all came from a woman aged 50 to 60 with acute COVID-19.

This clone was observed once. The chain uses TRBV18 and TRBJ2-7; TRBD1 agrees at 7 bases. Unmatched junction bases numbered 2, after V lost 4 bases and J lost 2 bases. This CDR3 contains 13 residues. The V gene's germline CDR1 is KGHSH and CDR2 LQKENI. This chain's CDR3 is CASSQGQTYEQYF. In DNA form, the CDR3 reads TGTGCCAGCTCACAGGGACAGACCTACGAGCAGTACTTC.

The chain's CDR3 is CASSSSQGNFYGYTF. DNA for the CDR3: TGTGCCAGCAGTTCCTCACAGGGGAACTTCTATGGCTACACCTTC. The V call is TRBV6-5, the J call TRBJ1-2, with 7 nucleotides matching TRBD1. Germline V lookup: CDR1 MNHEY, CDR2 SVGAGI. The trim removed 4 bases at V and 4 bases at J, leaving 9 bases unmatched. CDR3 size: 15 residues.

The V gene is TRBV24-1, the J gene TRBJ1-1; D gene ambiguous. Trimming removed 1 base from V and 9 bases from J, with 17 bases in between. From germline, CDR1 is KGHDR and CDR2 SFDVKD. The CDR3 loop spans 15 amino acids. CDR3 in DNA: TGTGCCACCAGTGATTTTCCTAACCTGCCGCCTAAAGCTTTCTTT. Amino acids: CATSDFPNLPPKAFF.

V is TRBV28 and J is TRBJ1-5; 9 bases fit TRBD1. In germline, CDR1 is MDHEN, CDR2 SYDVKM. CDR3 length equals 14 residues. The trim removed 5 bases at V and 7 bases at J, leaving 6 bases unmatched. CDR3 sequence: CASSITGGGQPQHF. CDR3 DNA sequence: TGTGCCAGCAGTATAACAGGGGGCGGGCAGCCCCAGCATTTT. Based on the CDR3 plus reference TRBV28 and TRBJ1-5, the full variable domain is DVKVTQSSRYLVKRTGEKVFLECVQDMDHENMFWYRQDPGLGLRLIYFSYDVKMKEKGDIPEGYSVSREKKERFSLILESASTNQTSMYLCASSITGGGQPQHFGDGTRLSIL.

This clone was picked up one time. The chain joins TRBV5-6 to TRBJ1-2; D might be TRBD1 (6 bases). In germline, CDR1 is SGHDT, CDR2 YYEEEE. This CDR3 has 14 amino acids. V was trimmed by 0 bases and J by 3 bases, leaving 9 bases between them. The DNA for the CDR3 is TGTGCCAGCAGCTTGGGACAGGTTGACTATGGCTACACCTTC. Its protein product is CASSLGQVDYGYTF. Based on the CDR3 plus reference TRBV5-6 and TRBJ1-2, the full variable domain is DAGVTQSPTHLIKTRGQQVTLRCSPKSGHDTVSWYQQALGQGPQFIFQYYEEEERQRGNFPDRFSGHQFPNYSSELNVNALLLGDSALYLCASSLGQVDYGYTFGSGTRLTVV.

This clone was recorded once. This rearrangement joins TRBV11-1 to TRBJ1-2, with TRBD1 as a possible D gene (6 bases). Germline-derived CDR1 and CDR2 are SGHAT and FQDESV (reference sequence). V gave up 4 bases and J gave up 10 bases, with 19 bases separating them. The CDR3 is 14 residues long. The DNA for the CDR3 is TGTGCCAGCAGCTACGGACAGTACCCCGCCGACTACACCTTC. Amino acids: CASSYGQYPADYTF. Supplemented by reference TRBV11-1 and TRBJ1-2, the full variable domain reads EAEVAQSPRYKITEKSQAVAFWCDPISGHATLYWYRQILGQGPELLVQFQDESVVDDSQLPKDRFSAERLKGVDSTLKIQPAELGDSAMYLCASSYGQYPADYTFGSGTRLTVV.

V is TRBV2 and J is TRBJ2-1; 14 positions agree with TRBD2. CDR3 length: 15 residues. V shed 8 bases and J 10 bases; nucleotides not matched to a gene: 10. Germline V gives CDR1 SNHLY, CDR2 FYNNEI. The CDR3 spells CASGNRLAGGDEQFF. The CDR3 DNA follows: TGTGCCAGCGGTAACCGACTAGCGGGAGGGGACGAGCAGTTCTTC.

The rearrangement uses TRBV9 and TRBJ2-1, with TRBD2 matching over 15 bases. The CDR3 has 17 residues. Germline CDR1 reads SGDLS; CDR2 reads YYNGEE. V lost 4 bases to trimming and J lost 3 bases; unmatched junction nucleotides: 5. The CDR3 DNA is TGTGCCAGCAGCCCAGGACTAGCGGGAGGGGTCTACAATGAGCAGTTCTTC. Encoded protein: CASSPGLAGGVYNEQFF.

The chain has TRBV18 and TRBJ2-5, with TRBD2 matching over 13 bases. Germline trimming cut 1 base from V and 5 bases from J; bases unmatched to any gene: 10. Germline CDR1 reads KGHSH; CDR2 reads LQKENI. CDR3 size: 18 residues. The CDR3 nucleotides read TGTGCCAGCTCACCACGCGCTGGACTAGCGGGAGAAGGCGAGACCCAGTACTTC. This codes for CASSPRAGLAGEGETQYF.

This clone showed up just a few times. V and J are TRBV4-1 and TRBJ1-1; TRBD1 matches at 7 bases. CDR3 length: 14 amino acids. The germline V gene has CDR1 MGHRA and CDR2 YSYEKL. V shed 1 base, J shed 5 bases, and the junction held 4 bases outside the gene matches. The DNA of the CDR3 is TGCGCCAGCAGCCAAGGACAGGGAAGAACTGAAGCTTTCTTT. Amino acid sequence: CASSQGQGRTEAFF.

The V and J genes are TRBV2 and TRBJ1-2; D is uncertain. Germline V gene lookup returns CDR1 SNHLY and CDR2 FYNNEI. This CDR3 is built from 15 residues. Between the trimmed V and J ends, which lost 6 bases and 1 base, there was a span of 15 bases. The CDR3 here is CASRRPGSGNYGYTF. CDR3 in DNA: TGTGCCAGCAGGAGACCGGGGTCGGGTAACTATGGCTACACCTTC.

The rearrangement uses TRBV5-1 and TRBJ2-1; D perhaps matches TRBD2 (6 bases). The CDR3 sequence is 14 residues long. The germline V gene has CDR1 SGHRS and CDR2 YFSETQ. Deletions cut 4 bases from V and 8 bases from J, with 16 bases between. Written as DNA, the CDR3 is TGCGCCAGCAGCCAACAGACTAGTCTGGATGAGCAGTTCTTC. Its translation: CASSQQTSLDEQFF.

The chain couples TRBV30 to TRBJ2-7; the D gene is possibly TRBD2 (6 bases). This CDR3 region has 13 residues. Trimming left V 2 bases short and J 7 bases short, with 15 bases between. From germline, CDR1 is GTSNPN and CDR2 SVGIG (reference sequence). CDR3 sequence: CAWSRRGKGEQYF. As DNA, the CDR3 is TGTGCCTGGAGTCGCCGGGGGAAAGGAGAGCAGTACTTC.

This clone turned up a few times. The rearrangement links TRBV18 to TRBJ1-6, with D possibly TRBD1 on 5 matching bases. The germline CDR1 and CDR2 sequences are KGHSH and LQKENI. CDR3 length equals 15 residues. Trimming removed 3 bases at V and 0 bases at J, with 6 bases between. The CDR3 sequence: CASSPGGSYNSPLHF. In DNA form, the CDR3 reads TGTGCCAGCTCACCCGGGGGCTCCTATAATTCACCCCTCCACTTT.

This clone was counted once. The chain uses TRBV28 and TRBJ1-4; TRBD1 matches 10 bases. V dropped 0 bases and J dropped 8; count of bases not matched to a gene: 6. CDR3 size: 16 residues. Germline CDR1 is MDHEN and CDR2 is SYDVKM. The CDR3 is CASSLWGQGNKEKLFF. The CDR3, as DNA: TGTGCCAGCAGTTTATGGGGACAGGGGAATAAGGAAAAACTGTTTTTT.

V is TRBV28 and J is TRBJ2-1; tentatively, D is TRBD2 (5 bases). Trimming removed 6 bases at V and 9 bases at J, with 12 bases between. Germline V gene data show CDR1 as MDHEN and CDR2 as SYDVKM. This CDR3 has 12 amino acids. Here the CDR3 DNA reads TGTGCCAGCAGGGAGAATAGCGTTGAGCAGTTCTTC. Amino acids: CASRENSVEQFF.